This is a list of T cell receptor beta chains from one sample in a study of blood T cell repertoires in COVID-19. TCRdb's table, derived via immunoSEQ multiplex PCR, lists solely in-frame clones and lacks some. The table has hundreds of thousands of clones, around four fifths seen once. The specimen sequenced was peripheral blood. The receptors come from a woman between 50 and 59 years old who had recovered from COVID-19. CDR3s include the opening cysteine and the closing phenylalanine or tryptophan. D genes are given only for firm matches. Clone size is stated in some rows and not others, as once, few, many or a class when expanded.

CDR3 length | D gene | J gene | V gene | clone size | CDR3 protein | CDR3 DNA
15 | TRBD1 | TRBJ1-2 | TRBV7-2 | - | CASRRDSTPNYGYTF | TGTGCCAGCAGGAGGGACAGCACTCCTAACTATGGCTACACCTTC
15 | TRBD1 | TRBJ1-5 | TRBV9 | - | CASSIGQEGNQPQHF | TGTGCCAGCAGCATCGGACAGGAGGGCAATCAGCCCCAGCATTTT
15 | TRBD1 | TRBJ1-2 | TRBV27 | - | CASSLAGGDIYGYTF | TGTGCCAGCAGTTTAGCAGGGGGCGATATCTATGGCTACACCTTC
13 | TRBD1 | TRBJ1-5 | TRBV19 | - | CASWDRAGQPQHF | TGTGCCAGTTGGGACAGGGCAGGGCAGCCCCAGCATTTT
14 | TRBD2 | TRBJ2-1 | TRBV7-2 | - | CASREPSGYNEQFF | TGTGCCAGCCGCGAGCCTAGCGGGTACAATGAGCAGTTCTTC
15 | TRBD2 | TRBJ2-1 | TRBV5-4 | - | CASSPRVAGNNEQFF | TGTGCCAGCAGCCCGAGGGTAGCGGGGAACAATGAGCAGTTCTTC
14 | - | TRBJ2-3 | TRBV11-3 | - | CASSLDTGSDTQYF | TGTGCCAGCAGCTTAGATACAGGGTCAGATACGCAGTATTTT
15 | TRBD1 | TRBJ2-5 | TRBV24-1 | once | CATSDATGGLETQYF | TGTGCCACCAGTGATGCGACAGGGGGCTTGGAGACCCAGTACTTC
18 | TRBD2 | TRBJ2-7 | TRBV5-1 | - | CASSARLAGASPYDEQYF | TGCGCCAGCAGCGCCCGACTAGCGGGAGCATCCCCGTACGACGAGCAGTACTTC
11 | TRBD1 | TRBJ1-1 | TRBV28 | - | CALTGGTEAFF | TGTGCCCTGACAGGGGGGACTGAAGCTTTCTTT
13 | - | TRBJ2-1 | TRBV21-1 | - | CASKSGNGDEQFF | TGTGCCAGCAAGTCGGGGAACGGGGATGAGCAGTTCTTC
14 | TRBD1 | TRBJ2-5 | TRBV5-4 | - | CASSLGTGGGTQYF | TGTGCCAGCAGCTTGGGTACAGGGGGAGGGACCCAGTACTTC